The 10 T cell receptor beta chains reported below all come from one sample, sequenced in a study of cytomegalovirus exposure and HLA in healthy donors. With 60 Vbeta and 13 Jbeta primers, the PCR was carried out. Profiling relied on immunoSEQ multiplex PCR, and the TCRdb table lists in-frame clones only, not all of them. The sample yields roughly 200,000 clones, 75% to 85% seen once. Input material: PBMCs. Receptors originate from an older woman in good health and CMV-seropositive.

The chain uses TRBV28 and TRBJ1-5, with D maybe TRBD1 (5 bases). Trimming pared 2 bases from V and 1 base from J, leaving 12 bases between. CDR3 size: 16 residues. The germline CDR1 and CDR2 sequences are MDHEN and SYDVKM. CDR3 DNA: TGTGCCAGCAGTTTAACGTCAGGGATAAGCAATCAGCCCCAGCATTTT. Residues: CASSLTSGISNQPQHF.

This clone came up once. The J gene is TRBJ2-5, the V gene TRBV4-1; TRBD2 matches 8 bases. The CDR3 length is 16 residues. CDR1 MGHRA and CDR2 YSYEKL come from the germline V gene. The trim removed 1 base at V and 1 base at J, leaving 5 bases unmatched. The CDR3 protein is CASSQVQLAGQETQYF. In DNA, the CDR3 is TGCGCCAGCAGCCAAGTTCAGCTAGCGGGCCAAGAGACCCAGTACTTC.

The genes are TRBV14 and TRBJ1-4; D unresolved. V shed 4 bases and J shed 8 bases, with 11 bases lying between them. The CDR3 has 13 residues. Germline V gene lookup returns CDR1 SGHDN and CDR2 FVKESK. The CDR3: CASSPPTGEKLFF. The CDR3 DNA follows: TGTGCCAGCAGCCCTCCCACGGGGGAAAAACTGTTTTTT.

V gene TRBV6-6 combines with J gene TRBJ1-5; 8 nucleotides line up with TRBD1. The germline CDR1 and CDR2 sequences are MNHNY and SVGAGI (reference sequence). The CDR3 length is 15 residues. V shed 6 bases, J shed 0 bases, and the junction held 4 bases outside the gene matches. In DNA, the CDR3 is TGTGCCAGCAGGGACAGGGAGAATAGCAATCAGCCCCAGCATTTT. The encoded protein is CASRDRENSNQPQHF.

The chain employs TRBV19 and TRBJ1-1; D remains ambiguous. Germline V gene sequence: CDR1 LNHDA, CDR2 SQIVND (reference sequence). The CDR3 length is 12 residues. Trimming stripped 5 bases from V and 4 bases from J, with 8 bases between. The CDR3 DNA reads as TGTGCCAGTAGTTCCTACAGCACTGAAGCTTTCTTT. Translated, it gives CASSSYSTEAFF.

This clone was seen a single time. V gene TRBV4-3 combines with J gene TRBJ2-5, with D perhaps TRBD2 (6 bases). Germline V gives CDR1 LGHNA, CDR2 YSLEER. Trimming removed 1 base from V and 0 bases from J, with 15 bases in between. This CDR3 has 17 amino acids. CDR3 DNA: TGCGCCAGCAGCCAAGCCGGGAGCGGGCCATACCAAGAGACCCAGTACTTC. This encodes CASSQAGSGPYQETQYF.

The V gene is TRBV27, the J gene TRBJ1-1; D perhaps matches TRBD1 (5 bases). The V gene lost 8 bases and the J gene lost 1 base, with 20 bases spanning the gap. The CDR3 spans 16 residues. From germline, CDR1 is MNHEY and CDR2 SMNVEV (reference sequence). CDR3 in amino acids: CASAGREIMRNTEAFF. DNA for the CDR3: TGTGCCAGCGCGGGACGGGAGATCATGAGGAACACTGAAGCTTTCTTT.

The chain combines TRBV11-3 with TRBJ2-1, with 7 bases identical to TRBD2. In germline, CDR1 is SGHNT, CDR2 YENEEA. CDR3 size: 17 residues. V trimming: 5 bases; J trimming: 4 bases; junction bases outside the gene matches: 14. The CDR3 sequence is CASSPYTGTTRYNEQFF. CDR3 DNA sequence: TGTGCCAGCAGCCCATATACTGGGACTACCAGGTACAATGAGCAGTTCTTC.

The CDR3: CASIGTGSYEQYF. The CDR3 nucleotides are TGTGCCAGCATCGGGACAGGGAGCTACGAGCAGTACTTC. The chain is built from TRBV11-2 and TRBJ2-7; TRBD1 matches at 9 bases. The V and J ends lost 7 bases and 3 bases, in that order; junction bases with no gene match: 4. Germline V lookup: CDR1 SGHAT, CDR2 FQNNGV. CDR3 length: 13 amino acids.

The J gene is TRBJ1-2, the V gene TRBV9; D is perhaps TRBD1 (5 bases). The CDR3 is made up of 13 amino acids. V was cut by 0 bases and J by 9 bases, with 12 bases left in between. In germline, CDR1 is SGDLS, CDR2 YYNGEE. The CDR3 region has the DNA TGTGCCAGCAGCGTAGTGCAGGGTGATCGCTACACCTTC. Protein product: CASSVVQGDRYTF. Looking up the rest from reference TRBV9 and TRBJ1-2 gives the full variable domain: DSGVTQTPKHLITATGQRVTLRCSPRSGDLSVYWYQQSLDQGLQFLIQYYNGEERAKGNILERFSAQQFPDLHSELNLSSLELGDSALYFCASSVVQGDRYTFGSGTRLTVV.